This TCR beta chain was identified during a study of blood T cell repertoires in COVID-19. J gave up 8 bases and V 4 bases, and 10 bases lay outside the gene matches. The CDR3 is 15 amino acids. Germline V gene lookup returns CDR1 LGHNA and CDR2 YNFKEQ. Clones were read by immunoSEQ multiplex PCR, and TCRdb kept only the in-frame ones, dropping some. In the table there are tens of thousands of clones, 88% of which are singletons. This chain joins TRBV4-2 and TRBJ2-1; 8 bases align to TRBD2. This sequence originates from a human donor in a cohort sampled during active COVID-19. The sequenced sample consisted of peripheral blood. CDR3 bases: TGTGCCAGCAGCCCGAGCGGGAGTAACTTCCATGAGCAGTTCTTC. Amino acids: CASSPSGSNFHEQFF.